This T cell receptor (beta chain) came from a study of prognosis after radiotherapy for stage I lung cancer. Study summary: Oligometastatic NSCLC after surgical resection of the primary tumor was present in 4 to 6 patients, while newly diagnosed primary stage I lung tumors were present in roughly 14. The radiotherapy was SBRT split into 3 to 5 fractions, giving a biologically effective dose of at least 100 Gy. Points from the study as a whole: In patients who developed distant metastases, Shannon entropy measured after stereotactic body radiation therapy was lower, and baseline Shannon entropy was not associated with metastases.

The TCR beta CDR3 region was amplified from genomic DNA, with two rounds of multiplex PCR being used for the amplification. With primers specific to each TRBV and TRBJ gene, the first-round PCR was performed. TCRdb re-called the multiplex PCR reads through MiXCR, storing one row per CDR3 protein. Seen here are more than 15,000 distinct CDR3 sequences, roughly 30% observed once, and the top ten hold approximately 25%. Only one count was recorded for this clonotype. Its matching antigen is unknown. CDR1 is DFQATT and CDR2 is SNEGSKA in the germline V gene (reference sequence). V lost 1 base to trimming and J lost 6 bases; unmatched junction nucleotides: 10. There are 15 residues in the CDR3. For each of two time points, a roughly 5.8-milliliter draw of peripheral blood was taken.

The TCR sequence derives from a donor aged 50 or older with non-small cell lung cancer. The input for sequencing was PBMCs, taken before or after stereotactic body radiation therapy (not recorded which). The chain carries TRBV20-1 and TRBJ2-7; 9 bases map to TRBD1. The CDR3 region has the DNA TGCAGTGCTAGAGGTGTGGGACAGGGATTCTGCGAGCAGTACTTC. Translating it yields CSARGVGQGFCEQYF.